The 22 T cell receptor beta chains reported below all come from one sample, sequenced in a study of CD8+CD57+ T cells in acquired aplastic anemia. The template for TCR beta VDJ and CDR3 sequence profiling was genomic DNA. TCRdb reprocessed the reads via MiXCR and lists one record per CDR3 protein. This table holds about 160,000 distinct CDR3 sequences, roughly 48% found once. The sequenced patients had an expansion of CD8+CD57+ cells seen by flow cytometry. Sequencing was done on a sample of sorted CD4+, CD8+, or CD8+CD57+ T cells (not recorded which) from PBMCs. Receptors were obtained from a human donor with aplastic anemia.

A remark on this clonotype: A much larger clone is a single base away; this may be a read error. DNA of the CDR3: TGTGCCAGCAGCTTTAGGGTAGGGGGAGGCTCCTACGAGCAGTACTTC. This translates into CASSFRVGGGSYEQYF. The chain joins TRBV5-6 to TRBJ2-5, with D tentatively TRBD1 or TRBD2 (6 bases each). The closer fit of TRBJ2-7 to the DNA end suggests the J call may be wrong. Germline V CDR1 and CDR2: SGHDT, YYEEEE. The length of the CDR3 is 16 residues.

V is TRBV2 and J is TRBJ2-7; 9 positions agree with TRBD1. The CDR3 length is 13 residues. Looked up from germline, CDR1 is SNHLY and CDR2 is FYNNEI. After removal of 7 bases from V and 7 bases from J, the junction contained 8 bases not matched to a gene. CDR3 DNA sequence: TGTGCCAGCAAGCTCGACAGGGGGTCGGAGCAGTACTTC. Translated, it gives CASKLDRGSEQYF.

This clonotype was observed at least ten times. This chain uses TRBV5-1 with TRBJ1-5; possible D gene TRBD1, 6 bases. Germline V lookup: CDR1 SGHRS, CDR2 YFSETQ. CDR3 length equals 15 residues. V was pared by 0 bases and J by 3 bases, with 10 bases between. CDR3 coding DNA: TGCGCCAGCAGCTTGGCTGGACAGACCAATCAGCCCCAGCATTTT. It yields the protein CASSLAGQTNQPQHF.

There are many counts of this clonotype. The chain uses TRBV24-1 and TRBJ2-1, with 7 bases fitting TRBD2. Germline V lookup: CDR1 KGHDR, CDR2 SFDVKD. V gave up 0 bases and J gave up 7 bases; unmatched junction bases: 11. This CDR3 has 17 residues. The CDR3 DNA reads TGTGCCACCAGTGATTTGCAGCCTAGCGGACTTGGGAATGAGCAGTTCTTC. It specifies CATSDLQPSGLGNEQFF.

This clonotype was picked up many times. J is TRBJ2-1 and V is TRBV11-2, with 8 bases identical to TRBD2. V trimming: 5 bases; J trimming: 2 bases; junction bases outside the gene matches: 8. Looked up from germline, CDR1 is SGHAT and CDR2 is FQNNGV. This CDR3 contains 16 residues. The CDR3 reads CASSTSGAGAYNEQFF. The CDR3 bases are TGTGCCAGCAGCACCTCGGGAGCGGGAGCCTACAATGAGCAGTTCTTC. The full variable domain, rest sourced from reference TRBV11-2 and TRBJ2-1, is EAGVAQSPRYKIIEKRQSVAFWCNPISGHATLYWYQQILGQGPKLLIQFQNNGVVDDSQLPKDRFSAERLKGVDSTLKIQPAKLEDSAVYLCASSTSGAGAYNEQFFGPGTRLTVL.

The CDR3 region is CSVATEAQFF. CDR3 nucleotides: TGCAGCGTTGCAACAGAGGCTCAGTTCTTC. This sequence joins TRBV29-1 and TRBJ2-1; D is undetermined. This CDR3 is 10 amino acids long. V was pared by 4 bases and J by 13 bases, with 11 bases between. Germline CDR1 and CDR2: SQVTM and ANQGSEA.

The gene calls are TRBV15 and TRBJ2-2; the D is unclear. Deletions cut 0 bases from V and 8 bases from J, with 7 bases between. CDR1 and CDR2 from the germline V gene are LNHNV and YYDKDF (reference sequence). The length of the CDR3 is 13 residues. CDR3 sequence (DNA): TGTGCCACCAGCAGAGATGTGGGTGGGGAGCTGTTTTTT. Encoded protein: CATSRDVGGELFF.

The chain recombines TRBV6-4 with TRBJ2-7, with D unclear. Trimming left V 4 bases short and J 7 bases short, with 11 bases between. From germline, CDR1 is MRHNA and CDR2 SNTAGT. The CDR3 has 12 residues. CDR3 coding DNA: TGTGCCAGCAGTGGCCCCGCTGGTGAGCAGTACTTC. Encoded protein: CASSGPAGEQYF.

There are many counts of this clonotype. The chain carries TRBV12-5 and TRBJ1-1, with 7 nucleotides matching TRBD1. CDR3 size: 14 residues. Unmatched junction bases numbered 8, after V lost 1 base and J lost 9 bases. Germline CDR1 and CDR2: LGHNT and FRNRAP. The CDR3 is CASGLGDSFEKAFF. CDR3 bases: TGTGCTAGTGGTTTGGGGGACAGTTTTGAAAAAGCTTTCTTT.

This clonotype was detected many times. The chain recombines TRBV14 with TRBJ2-7; the D is unclear. Germline CDR1 and CDR2: SGHDN and FVKESK. CDR3 length equals 17 residues. Trimming cost V 4 bases and J 2 bases, with 21 bases left between them. The CDR3 reads CASSPKIQLSRPYEQYF. CDR3 nucleotides: TGTGCCAGCAGCCCGAAGATCCAACTATCCCGTCCCTACGAGCAGTACTTC.

This chain joins TRBV20-1 and TRBJ1-5; 8 nucleotides line up with TRBD1. V lost 2 bases and J lost 5; bases outside the gene matches: 5. From germline, CDR1 is DFQATT and CDR2 SNEGSKA (reference sequence). The CDR3 is 14 amino acids. CDR3 residues: CSARIGQGHQPQHF. CDR3 DNA sequence: TGCAGTGCTAGAATAGGACAGGGCCATCAGCCCCAGCATTTT.

This clonotype has only a few counts. No conserved phenylalanine or tryptophan ends this CDR3, so it is likely a read error. This chain uses TRBV12-3 or TRBV12-4 with TRBJ2-1; D might be TRBD1 or TRBD2, each matching 5 bases. This CDR3 contains 13 residues. Trimming pared 6 bases from V and 7 bases from J, leaving 13 bases between. DNA for the CDR3: TGTGCCAGCAGATGGGACGGGTATAATGAGCAGTTCCTC. Its translation is CASRWDGYNEQFL.

Many counts were recorded for this clonotype. The genes are TRBV4-1 and TRBJ2-7; 11 nucleotides line up with TRBD2. The junction had 9 bases not matched to a gene; V was cut back by 3 bases and J by 2 bases. The CDR3 length is 17 residues. CDR1 is MGHRA and CDR2 is YSYEKL in the germline V gene. CDR3 in DNA: TGCGCCAGCAGCCAGGTAGCGGGAGGGCCTGGGGCCTACGAGCAGTACTTC. Residues: CASSQVAGGPGAYEQYF.

The table lists this clonotype with many counts. The germline gene is not matched at one end of the junction; a read error may be the cause. The chain uses TRBV12-3 or TRBV12-4 and TRBJ2-7; 7 bases agree with TRBD2. CDR3 length: 15 amino acids. This chain's CDR3 is CASSFGTKSRYQQYF. The CDR3 nucleotides read TGTGCCAGCAGTTTTGGGACTAAATCCCGCTACCAGCAGTACTTC.

This clonotype came up many times. The gene calls are TRBV7-3 and TRBJ1-2; D is perhaps TRBD1 (6 bases). The V and J ends lost 4 bases and 7 bases respectively, with 13 bases between them. Germline-derived CDR1 and CDR2 are SGHTA and FQGTGA. The CDR3 has 13 residues. CDR3 loop: CASSSNGDTGYTF. The CDR3 DNA reads TGTGCCAGCAGCTCAAACGGGGACACTGGCTACACCTTC.

This chain connects TRBV29-1 to TRBJ1-2; perhaps TRBD1 as D (6 bases). The CDR3 sequence is 16 residues long. V lost 1 base and J lost 4, with 19 bases in between. Germline CDR1 SQVTM, CDR2 ANQGSEA. CDR3: CSVEGDVDRYLYGYTF. The CDR3 DNA follows: TGCAGCGTTGAAGGGGACGTCGACAGGTACCTCTATGGCTACACCTTC.

The rearrangement uses TRBV9 and TRBJ2-5; the D call may be TRBD1 or TRBD2 (5 bases each). This CDR3 has 15 residues. Germline V CDR1 and CDR2: SGDLS, YYNGEE. Between the trimmed V and J ends, which lost 2 bases and 5 bases, there was a span of 16 bases. CDR3 DNA sequence: TGTGCCAGCAGCGTTGGGGACCTACGTAGGGAGACCCAGTACTTC. Its protein is CASSVGDLRRETQYF. Together with reference TRBV9 and TRBJ2-5, the CDR3 gives the full variable domain: DSGVTQTPKHLITATGQRVTLRCSPRSGDLSVYWYQQSLDQGLQFLIQYYNGEERAKGNILERFSAQQFPDLHSELNLSSLELGDSALYFCASSVGDLRRETQYFGPGTRLLVL.

This clonotype showed up just a few times. This sequence joins TRBV7-3 and TRBJ2-1; D unresolved. CDR3 size: 10 residues. Germline CDR1 is SGHTA and CDR2 is FQGTGA. Trimming left V 11 bases short and J 12 bases short, with 14 bases between. The CDR3: CAAPLLRQFF. The CDR3 nucleotides are TGTGCCGCGCCTCTTTTGAGGCAGTTCTTC.

The sample holds many counts of this clonotype. The CDR3 here is CASYGDSRFGYTF. The CDR3, as DNA: TGTGCCAGTTACGGGGATTCTCGCTTTGGCTACACCTTC. The V call is TRBV19, the J call TRBJ1-2; no reliable D call. This CDR3 comprises 13 residues. CDR1 and CDR2 from the germline V gene are LNHDA and SQIVND (reference sequence). The V end lost 8 bases, the J end lost 7 bases, and 17 bases lay between the germline ends.

This clonotype was recorded at least ten times. V and J are TRBV12-5 and TRBJ2-3, with unresolved D. V dropped 6 bases and J dropped 1 base, with 11 bases sitting between them. The CDR3 has 14 residues. Germline V gene sequence: CDR1 LGHNT, CDR2 FRNRAP. CDR3 nucleotide sequence: TGTGCTAGTGGGGGTAGGGTTGGCACAGATACGCAGTATTTT. Amino acids: CASGGRVGTDTQYF.

The chain links TRBV10-3 to TRBJ1-1, with D unclear. The germline V gene has CDR1 ENHRY and CDR2 SYGVKD. The CDR3 has 13 amino acids. Trimming took off 3 bases at V and 7 bases at J, with 12 bases between the two ends. The CDR3 DNA reads TGTGCCATCAGTGACAATTCGGCGAGTGAAGCTTTCTTT. Amino acid sequence: CAISDNSASEAFF.

V is TRBV5-6 and J is TRBJ2-2; TRBD1 matches at 10 bases. This CDR3 spans 16 amino acids. From germline, CDR1 is SGHDT and CDR2 YYEEEE. J gave up 4 bases and V 5 bases, and 8 bases lay outside the gene matches. CDR3 sequence: CASSSAGTGVTGELFF. The CDR3 bases are TGTGCCAGCAGTTCCGCCGGGACAGGGGTCACCGGGGAGCTGTTTTTT.